This T cell receptor beta chain was profiled in a study of CD8 T cells in ankylosing spondylitis. Study-wide results and caveats: A motif of under 10 highly homologous TCR beta variants was seen as apparently characteristic of ankylosing spondylitis blood.

TCRdb independently ran MiXCR on the 5' RACE reads; one entry per CDR3 protein. Of about 800,000 distinct CDR3 sequences listed, approximately 12% are singletons. Of note for this clonotype: Its antigen is as yet unknown.

CDR1 is DFQATT and CDR2 is SNEGSKA in the germline V gene (reference sequence). V was cut by 5 bases and J by 7 bases, with 20 bases left in between. The length of the CDR3 is 15 residues. Sequenced sample: blood, either unsorted or a sorted T cell fraction (not recorded which). The genes are TRBV20-1 and TRBJ1-4, with a possible D match to TRBD1 (5 bases). This TCR was sampled from a male donor with ankylosing spondylitis. CDR3 in amino acids: CSAHTDSSRGEKLFF. CDR3 coding DNA: TGCAGTGCTCATACAGACAGCTCAAGAGGTGAAAAACTGTTTTTT.